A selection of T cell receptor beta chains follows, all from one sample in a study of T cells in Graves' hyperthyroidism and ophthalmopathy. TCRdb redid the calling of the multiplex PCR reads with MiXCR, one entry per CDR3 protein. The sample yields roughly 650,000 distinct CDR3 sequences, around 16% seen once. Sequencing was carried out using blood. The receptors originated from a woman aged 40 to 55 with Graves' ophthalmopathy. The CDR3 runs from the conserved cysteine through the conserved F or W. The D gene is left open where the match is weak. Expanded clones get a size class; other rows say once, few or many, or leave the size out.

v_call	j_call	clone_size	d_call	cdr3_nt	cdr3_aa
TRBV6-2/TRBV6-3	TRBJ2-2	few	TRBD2	TGTGCCAGCGGAGCGGGAGGGGCCACCGGGGAGCTGTTTTTT	CASGAGGATGELFF
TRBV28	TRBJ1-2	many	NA	TGTGCCAGCAGTTTAAGTGGGGGCCGGGGCTACACCTTC	CASSLSGGRGYTF
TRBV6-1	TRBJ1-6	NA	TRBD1	TGTGCCAGCAGTCACGGGACAGGGGGGTATCCACCCCTCCACTTT	CASSHGTGGYPPLHF
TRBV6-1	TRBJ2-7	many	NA	TGTGCCAGCAGTGAAGCGTTTGGAAGCGGAGCCTACGAGCAGTACTTC	CASSEAFGSGAYEQYF
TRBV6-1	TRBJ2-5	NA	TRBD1	TGTGCCAGCAGTATAACAGGGGGCGCGAGGGAGACCCAGTACTTC	CASSITGGARETQYF
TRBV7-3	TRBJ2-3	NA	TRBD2	TGTGCCAGCAGCTGGGGGGGGGGCACAGATACGCAGTATTTT	CASSWGGGTDTQYF
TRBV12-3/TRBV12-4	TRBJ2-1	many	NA	TGTGCCAGCAGTTTGTCGGTAGTTAATGAGCAGTTCTTC	CASSLSVVNEQFF
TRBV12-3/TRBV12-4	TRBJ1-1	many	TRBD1	TGTGCCAGCAGCCTCCACAGGGGGCACACTGAAGCTTTCTTT	CASSLHRGHTEAFF
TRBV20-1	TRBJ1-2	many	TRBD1	TGCAGTGCCAGAGGGACAGGGGTTTTTGGCTACACCTTC	CSARGTGVFGYTF
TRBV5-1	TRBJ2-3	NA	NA	TGCGCCAGCAGCTTGGGGCAGCCTGGCACAGATACGCAGTATTTT	CASSLGQPGTDTQYF
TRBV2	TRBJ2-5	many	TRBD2	TGTGCCAGCAGTTTTACACTAGCGGACCCGGGCAAGACCCAGTACTTC	CASSFTLADPGKTQYF
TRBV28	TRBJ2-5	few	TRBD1	TGTGCCAGCAGTTCAAACAGGGGGCGAAAAGAGACCCAGTACTTC	CASSSNRGRKETQYF
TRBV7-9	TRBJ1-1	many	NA	TGTGCCAGCAGCCCGCCCCTTGGAGGAAGCACTGAAGCTTTCTTT	CASSPPLGGSTEAFF